Following are 19 T cell receptor beta chains from one sample sequenced in a study of blood T cell repertoires in COVID-19. Sequencing used immunoSEQ multiplex PCR; TCRdb keeps in-frame clones, though not all of them. The table has 250,000 or so clones, roughly 80% seen once. The specimen was peripheral blood. These receptor sequences come from a woman aged 18-29 years with acute or convalescent COVID-19.

The CDR3 region is CASSPGQGGNEQFF. The DNA for the CDR3 is TGTGCCAGCAGTCCGGGACAGGGGGGCAATGAGCAGTTCTTC. The V gene is TRBV6-4, the J gene TRBJ2-1; 11 bases are shared with TRBD1. There are 14 residues in the CDR3. Germline CDR1 reads MRHNA; CDR2 reads SNTAGT. V was clipped by 5 bases and J by 6 bases; unmatched bases: 3.

The chain is built from TRBV11-3 and TRBJ2-1; D perhaps matches TRBD2 (6 bases). CDR1 SGHNT and CDR2 YENEEA come from the germline V gene. The V end was cut by 0 bases, the J end by 6 bases, with 15 bases between. This CDR3 spans 16 amino acids. CDR3 in DNA: TGTGCCAGCAGCTTAGAAACGCGGGGAGGATCCAATGAGCAGTTCTTC. This codes for CASSLETRGGSNEQFF.

Regarding this clone: Germline is not matched at one junction end, which may reflect a read error. V is TRBV28 and J is TRBJ2-1; a possible D gene is TRBD2 (5 bases). CDR1 is MDHEN, CDR2 SYDVKM, per germline. The CDR3 sequence is 13 residues long. The CDR3 region has the DNA TGTGCCAGCAGGACGGCGGGTTACAGTGAGCAGTTCTTC. Translation: CASRTAGYSEQFF. Full variable domain (remainder filled in from reference TRBV28 and TRBJ2-1): DVKVTQSSRYLVKRTGEKVFLECVQDMDHENMFWYRQDPGLGLRLIYFSYDVKMKEKGDIPEGYSVSREKKERFSLILESASTNQTSMYLCASRTAGYSEQFFGPGTRLTVL.

J is TRBJ1-3 and V is TRBV7-6, with 7 bases that match TRBD1. Unmatched junction bases numbered 11, after V lost 6 bases and J lost 3 bases. In germline, CDR1 is SGHVS, CDR2 FNYEAQ. This CDR3 is built from 16 residues. In DNA form, the CDR3 reads TGTGCCAGCAGTACGAGGTCGGCAGGGGGTGGAAACACCATATATTTT. As protein: CASSTRSAGGGNTIYF.

The chain uses TRBV27 and TRBJ1-1; D is uncertain. Germline V gene sequence: CDR1 MNHEY, CDR2 SMNVEV (reference sequence). There are 13 residues in the CDR3. Trimming cost V 2 bases and J 0 bases, with 4 bases left between them. The CDR3 nucleotides are TGTGCCAGCAGTTTAACTGTGAACACTGAAGCTTTCTTT. The encoded protein is CASSLTVNTEAFF.

V is TRBV27 and J is TRBJ2-5; 9 bases map to TRBD2. Trimming removed 8 bases from V and 5 bases from J; junction bases left unmatched: 15. Germline V gene lookup returns CDR1 MNHEY and CDR2 SMNVEV (reference sequence). This CDR3 region has 16 residues. The CDR3 DNA reads TGTGCCAGCTCCCTTGGGGTAGCGGGAGATGAGGAGACCCAGTACTTC. It codes for CASSLGVAGDEETQYF.

This chain connects TRBV13 to TRBJ1-2; 8 nucleotides match TRBD1. With V trimmed by 2 bases and J by 1 base, 9 bases remained unmatched. This CDR3 has 17 residues. Looked up from germline, CDR1 is PRHDT and CDR2 is FYEKMQ (reference sequence). In DNA form, the CDR3 reads TGTGCCAGCAGCTTATTTGCACAGGGGGGGAGTAACTATGGCTACACCTTC. This gives the protein CASSLFAQGGSNYGYTF.

The chain has TRBV18 and TRBJ2-7; 11 nucleotides match TRBD2. Losses at the gene ends were 5 bases for V and 7 bases for J; bases not matched to a gene: 19. This CDR3 has 18 amino acids. CDR1 and CDR2 (germline): KGHSH, LQKENI. The CDR3 reads CASSELEASGRTKWEQYF. In DNA form, the CDR3 reads TGTGCCAGCTCAGAACTCGAGGCTAGCGGGAGGACAAAGTGGGAGCAGTACTTC. The full variable domain, completed using reference TRBV18 and TRBJ2-7, is NAGVMQNPRHLVRRRGQEARLRCSPMKGHSHVYWYRQLPEEGLKFMVYLQKENIIDESGMPKERFSAEFPKEGPSILRIQQVVRGDSAAYFCASSELEASGRTKWEQYFGPGTRLTVT.

The chain carries TRBV5-1 and TRBJ2-1, with 11 bases aligning to TRBD1. Trimming cost V 4 bases and J 4 bases; bases outside gene matches: 7. The germline V gene has CDR1 SGHRS and CDR2 YFSETQ. The CDR3 contains 16 residues. Here the CDR3 reads CASSPGDRGIYNEQFF. The CDR3 DNA reads TGCGCCAGCAGCCCAGGGGACAGGGGGATTTACAATGAGCAGTTCTTC.

The V and J genes are TRBV5-1 and TRBJ2-5, with D possibly TRBD1 on 5 matching bases. With 6 bases removed from V and 2 bases from J, the gap between germline ends came to 14 bases. The CDR3 has 14 amino acids. CDR1 is SGHRS, CDR2 YFSETQ, per germline. The CDR3: CASKVRVSQETQYF. The DNA of the CDR3 is TGCGCCAGCAAAGTCAGGGTGAGTCAAGAGACCCAGTACTTC.

The chain couples TRBV7-2 to TRBJ2-5, with 9 nucleotides matching TRBD1. After removal of 5 bases from V and 5 bases from J, the junction contained 9 bases not matched to a gene. The germline CDR1 and CDR2 sequences are SGHTA and FQGNSA. CDR3 length: 15 residues. CDR3 in amino acids: CASSGQGSPRETQYF. The CDR3 coding sequence is TGTGCCAGCAGCGGACAGGGGTCCCCGAGGGAGACCCAGTACTTC.

The chain is built from TRBV7-9 and TRBJ1-2, with no clear D. This CDR3 comprises 14 residues. Germline V lookup: CDR1 SEHNR, CDR2 FQNEAQ (reference sequence). The ends were cut back, 7 bases at V and 0 bases at J, with 12 bases in the middle. The CDR3 loop is CASTTGRTNYGYTF. DNA of the CDR3: TGTGCCAGCACCACCGGCAGGACTAACTATGGCTACACCTTC.

With respect to this clone: Additional DNA sequences in this sample encode the identical CDR3. This chain joins TRBV19 and TRBJ2-1; possible D gene TRBD2, 6 bases. Germline V gene data show CDR1 as LNHDA and CDR2 as SQIVND (reference sequence). The V end lost 1 base, the J end lost 3 bases, and 7 bases lay between the germline ends. There are 14 residues in the CDR3. Written as DNA, the CDR3 is TGTGCCAGTAGTATAGGCGGGGACTACAATGAGCAGTTCTTC. Its translation is CASSIGGDYNEQFF.

The V and J genes are TRBV7-2 and TRBJ2-3; the D gene is possibly TRBD1 (5 bases). Germline CDR1 is SGHTA and CDR2 is FQGNSA. Trimming removed 1 base from V and 2 bases from J, with 13 bases in between. The CDR3 extends over 16 amino acids. CDR3 DNA: TGTGCCAGCAGCTTAGTAGGTTTACAGGCCACAGATACGCAGTATTTT. Residues: CASSLVGLQATDTQYF.

This chain joins TRBV4-3 and TRBJ2-7, with TRBD2 as a possible D gene (6 bases). V was cut by 2 bases and J by 6 bases, with 11 bases left in between. The CDR3 loop spans 13 amino acids. CDR1 and CDR2 from the germline V gene are LGHNA and YSLEER. CDR3 nucleotide sequence: TGCGCCAGCAGCCAATCACCAGCGGGCGAGCAGTACTTC. The encoded protein is CASSQSPAGEQYF.

The chain combines TRBV6-1 with TRBJ1-3, with D hard to call. V lost 4 bases and J 4 bases, leaving 23 bases between the germline ends. CDR3 size: 18 residues. Germline values: CDR1 MNHNS, CDR2 SASEGT. DNA for the CDR3: TGTGCCAGCAGTGTATTAGAGGTGGCGAGGGCCGCGGGAAACACCATATATTTT. It codes for CASSVLEVARAAGNTIYF.

V usage is TRBV3-1 (or the pseudogene TRBV3-2) and J usage is TRBJ1-1; D ambiguous. CDR1 is LGHDT, CDR2 YNNKEL, per germline (reference sequence). V lost 3 bases, J lost 3 bases, and 20 bases lay in between. The CDR3 loop spans 17 amino acids. The CDR3 DNA follows: TGTGCCAGCAGCCAGGTCGTCGACTGGGAGCGGGACACTGAAGCTTTCTTT. Its translation is CASSQVVDWERDTEAFF.

For the CDR3, the DNA is TGTGCCAGCAGCTTGTGGGCCGATAACAGGGGGGTGGATGAGCAGTTCTTC. This gives the protein CASSLWADNRGVDEQFF. The rearrangement links TRBV7-2 to TRBJ2-1; TRBD1 aligns across 8 bases. CDR1 is SGHTA and CDR2 is FQGNSA in the germline V gene. The V segment lost 3 bases and the J segment 8 bases; nucleotides outside the gene matches: 15. CDR3 size: 17 residues.

Regarding this clone: A read error may produce the germline difference seen at one junction end. The chain has TRBV7-7 and TRBJ2-1; 7 bases match TRBD2. The CDR3 is 16 residues long. The germline gives CDR1 SSHAT, CDR2 FNYEAQ (reference sequence). In DNA form, the CDR3 reads TGTGCTAGCAGCCGACTAGCTCCGAGCTCCTACAATGAGCAGTTCTTC. Translation: CASSRLAPSSYNEQFF.